This TCR beta chain was found in a study of OX40 agonist ivuxolimab in advanced cancers. Study overall: Given to patients was ivuxolimab, an agonistic anti-OX40 (CD134) antibody.

The V and J ends lost 4 bases and 4 bases respectively, with 11 bases between them. The CDR3 has 14 amino acids. Looked up from germline, CDR1 is LNHDA and CDR2 is SQIVND (reference sequence). Here immunoSEQ multiplex PCR was the method, and the copy in TCRdb shows in-frame clones only, minus some. Here the sample spans 80,000 to 95,000 clones, around nine tenths being singletons. The study's findings and limits: CD4+ and CD8+ T cells in blood underwent clonal expansion by week 6 at 0.1 to 3.0 mg/kg.

Comments on this clone: What it binds is not known.

The sequenced sample was CD4+ or CD8+ T cells sorted from blood, obtained in a trial of the OX40 agonist ivuxolimab. The sequence derives from an adult with an advanced solid tumor such as melanoma, head and neck, liver or kidney cancer. The rearrangement links TRBV19 to TRBJ2-1, with a possible D match to TRBD1 (6 bases). The chain's CDR3 is CASSNRVSYNEQFF. CDR3 DNA sequence: TGTGCCAGTAGTAACAGGGTATCTTACAATGAGCAGTTCTTC.